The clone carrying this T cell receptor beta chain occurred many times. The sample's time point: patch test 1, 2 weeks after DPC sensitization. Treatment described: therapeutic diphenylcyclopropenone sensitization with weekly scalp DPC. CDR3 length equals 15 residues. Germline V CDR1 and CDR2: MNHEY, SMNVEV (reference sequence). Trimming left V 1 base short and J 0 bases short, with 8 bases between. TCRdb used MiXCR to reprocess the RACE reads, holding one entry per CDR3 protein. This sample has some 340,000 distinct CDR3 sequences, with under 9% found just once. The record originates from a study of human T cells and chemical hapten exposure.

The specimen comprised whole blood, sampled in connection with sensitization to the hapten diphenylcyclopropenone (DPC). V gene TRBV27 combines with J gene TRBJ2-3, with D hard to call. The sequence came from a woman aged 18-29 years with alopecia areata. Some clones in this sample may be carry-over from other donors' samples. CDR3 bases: TGTGCCAGCAGTTTATATCCAGATAGCACAGATACGCAGTATTTT. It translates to CASSLYPDSTDTQYF.